The rows below give T cell receptor beta chains drawn from one sample of a study of OX40 agonist ivuxolimab in advanced cancers. Here immunoSEQ multiplex PCR was the method, and the copy in TCRdb shows in-frame clones only, minus some. The repertoire holds about 20,000 clones, with around 80% as singletons. The material was CD4+ or CD8+ T cells sorted from blood, obtained in a trial of the OX40 agonist ivuxolimab. Receptor source: an adult with an advanced solid tumor such as melanoma, head and neck, liver or kidney cancer. Both conserved end residues are part of each CDR3. The order of the fields is J gene, D gene, clone size, V gene, CDR3 DNA, CDR3 protein. The D gene is left open where the match is weak. The size field is filled for only some rows; it gives once, few, many or a size class.

TRBJ2-7 | - | once | TRBV9 | TGTGCCAGCAGCGTAGAAGGGGACCCCCTTTACGAGCAGTACTTC | CASSVEGDPLYEQYF
TRBJ1-1 | - | - | TRBV29-1 | TGCAGCGTTACAGGGTCGGGGGCTTTCTTT | CSVTGSGAFF
TRBJ2-1 | - | - | TRBV7-9 | TGTGCCAGCAGTTCAAGGTTAACAGCTGGGAATGAGCAGTTCTTC | CASSSRLTAGNEQFF
TRBJ2-1 | TRBD1 | - | TRBV7-8 | TGTGCCAGCAGCTTCGGACAGGGATACAATGAGCAGTTCTTC | CASSFGQGYNEQFF
TRBJ2-7 | - | - | TRBV27 | TGTGCCAGCAGTTTATCGGTACAGGGTTCCTACGAGCAGTACTTC | CASSLSVQGSYEQYF
TRBJ2-7 | - | - | TRBV7-9 | TGTGCCAGCAGCTTTGGGGGGCGAACCTACGAGCAGTACTTC | CASSFGGRTYEQYF
TRBJ1-2 | - | - | TRBV18 | TGTGCCAGCTCACCACCGGGCAGTACCTACTATGGCTACACCTTC | CASSPPGSTYYGYTF
TRBJ2-5 | - | - | TRBV4-1 | TGCGCCAGCAGCCATCCTGAGGGGGGAGCCCAAGAGACCCAGTACTTC | CASSHPEGGAQETQYF
TRBJ2-7 | - | - | TRBV21-1 | TGTGCCAGCAGCCCTCCCACAGAAGTCTACGAGCAGTACTTC | CASSPPTEVYEQYF
TRBJ1-4 | TRBD1 | - | TRBV27 | TGTGCCACCCATCAGACAGGGGGCGCGGCAACTAATGAAAAACTGTTTTTT | CATHQTGGAATNEKLFF
TRBJ2-7 | TRBD1 | medium-sized | TRBV11-2 | TGTGCCAGCAGCGATGGGACAGGGGGCCTCTACGAGCAGTACTTC | CASSDGTGGLYEQYF
TRBJ2-7 | - | - | TRBV19 | TGTGCCAGTAGTGAACAAGGCTACGAGCAGTACTTC | CASSEQGYEQYF
TRBJ2-3 | TRBD2 | once | TRBV11-2 | TGTGCCAGCAGCCCCTCATTAGCGGGGGATTACACAGATACGCAGTATTTT | CASSPSLAGDYTDTQYF
TRBJ1-5 | TRBD1 | - | TRBV7-8 | TGTGCCAGCAGCAAAACAGGGGGCTTGAGCAATCAGCCCCAGCATTTT | CASSKTGGLSNQPQHF
TRBJ1-3 | - | once | TRBV7-7 | TGTGCCAGCAGCTTATGGAAGATCTCTGGAAACACCATATATTTT | CASSLWKISGNTIYF
TRBJ1-1 | - | - | TRBV7-9 | TGTGCCAGCAGCTTATCACAGGGCTATGAAGCTTTCTTT | CASSLSQGYEAFF
TRBJ1-5 | - | - | TRBV19 | TGTGCCAGTAGTATAGACCGGATGAGGTTCAACTCCTATAGCAATCAGCCCCAGCATTTT | CASSIDRMRFNSYSNQPQHF
TRBJ2-1 | - | - | TRBV7-6 | TGTGCCAGCAGCCCTACCTCCCTTTTCGATGAGCAGTTCTTC | CASSPTSLFDEQFF
TRBJ2-7 | TRBD2 | - | TRBV4-3 | TGCGCCAGCAGCCAGACGGGACTAGCGGGGGACTACGAGCAGTACTTC | CASSQTGLAGDYEQYF
TRBJ2-2 | - | - | TRBV2 | TGTGCCAGACTAGACCCCGGATCGGACACCGGGGAGCTGTTTTTT | CARLDPGSDTGELFF